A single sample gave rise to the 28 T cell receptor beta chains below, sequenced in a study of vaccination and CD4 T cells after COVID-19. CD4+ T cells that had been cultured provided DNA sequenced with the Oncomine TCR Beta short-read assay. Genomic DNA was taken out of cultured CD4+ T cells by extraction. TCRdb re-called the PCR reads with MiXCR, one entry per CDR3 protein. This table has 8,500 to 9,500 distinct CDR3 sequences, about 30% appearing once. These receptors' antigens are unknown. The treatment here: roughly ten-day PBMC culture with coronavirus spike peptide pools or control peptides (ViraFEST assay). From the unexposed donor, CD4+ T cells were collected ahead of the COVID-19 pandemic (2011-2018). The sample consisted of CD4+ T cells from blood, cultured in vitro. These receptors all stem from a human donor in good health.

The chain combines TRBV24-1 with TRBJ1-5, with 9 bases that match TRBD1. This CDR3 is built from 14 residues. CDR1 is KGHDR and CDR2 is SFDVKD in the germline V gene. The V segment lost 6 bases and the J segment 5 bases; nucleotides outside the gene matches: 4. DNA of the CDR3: TGTGCCACCAGTCCCGGACAGGGGTATCAGCCCCAGCATTTT. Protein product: CATSPGQGYQPQHF.

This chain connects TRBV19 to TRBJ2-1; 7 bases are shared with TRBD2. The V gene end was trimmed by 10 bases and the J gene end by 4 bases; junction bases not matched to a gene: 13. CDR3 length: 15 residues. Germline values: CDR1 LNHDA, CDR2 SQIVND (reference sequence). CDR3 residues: CATKVGWEGYNEQFF. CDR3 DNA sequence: TGTGCCACCAAGGTCGGGTGGGAGGGTTACAATGAGCAGTTCTTC.

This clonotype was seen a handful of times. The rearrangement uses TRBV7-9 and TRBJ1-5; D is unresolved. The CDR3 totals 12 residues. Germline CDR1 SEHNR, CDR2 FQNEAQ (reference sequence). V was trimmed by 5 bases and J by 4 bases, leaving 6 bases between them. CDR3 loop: CASSRENQPQHF. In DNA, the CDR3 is TGTGCCAGCAGCCGGGAAAATCAGCCCCAGCATTTT.

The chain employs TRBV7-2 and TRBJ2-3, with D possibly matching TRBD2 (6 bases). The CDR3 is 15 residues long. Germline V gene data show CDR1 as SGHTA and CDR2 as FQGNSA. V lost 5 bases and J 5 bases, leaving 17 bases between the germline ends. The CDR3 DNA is TGTGCCAGCAGCCCCCTAGCGAGGAGCGGAGATACGCAGTATTTT. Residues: CASSPLARSGDTQYF.

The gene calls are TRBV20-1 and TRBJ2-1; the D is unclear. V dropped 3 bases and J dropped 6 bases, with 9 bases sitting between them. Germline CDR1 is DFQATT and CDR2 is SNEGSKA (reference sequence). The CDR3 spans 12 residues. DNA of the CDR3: TGCAGTGCTAGCTGGCCCCTCAATGAGCAGTTCTTC. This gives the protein CSASWPLNEQFF.

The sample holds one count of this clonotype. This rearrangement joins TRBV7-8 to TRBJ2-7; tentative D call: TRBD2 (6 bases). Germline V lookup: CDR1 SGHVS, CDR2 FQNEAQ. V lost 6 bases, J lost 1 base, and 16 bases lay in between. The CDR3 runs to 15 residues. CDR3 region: CASSRRGSGSYEQYF. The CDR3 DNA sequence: TGTGCCAGCAGTCGCAGAGGGAGCGGGTCCTACGAGCAGTACTTC.

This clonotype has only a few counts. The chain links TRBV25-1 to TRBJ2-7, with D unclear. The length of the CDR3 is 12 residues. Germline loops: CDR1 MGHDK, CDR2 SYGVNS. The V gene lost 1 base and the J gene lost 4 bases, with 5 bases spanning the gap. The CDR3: CASSESKYEQYF. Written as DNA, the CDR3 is TGTGCCAGCAGTGAATCCAAATACGAGCAGTACTTC.

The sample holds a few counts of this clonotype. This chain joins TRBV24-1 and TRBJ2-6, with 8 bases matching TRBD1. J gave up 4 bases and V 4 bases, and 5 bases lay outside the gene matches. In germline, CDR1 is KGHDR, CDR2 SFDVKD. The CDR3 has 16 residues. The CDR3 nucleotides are TGTGCCACCAGTGACCAGACAGGGGACGGGGCCAACGTCCTGACTTTC. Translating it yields CATSDQTGDGANVLTF.

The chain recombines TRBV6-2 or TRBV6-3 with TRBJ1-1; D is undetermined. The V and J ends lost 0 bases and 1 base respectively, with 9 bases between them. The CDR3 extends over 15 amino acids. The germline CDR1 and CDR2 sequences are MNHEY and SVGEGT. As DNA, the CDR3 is TGTGCCAGCAGTTACTCGGGGATGGGGAACACTGAAGCTTTCTTT. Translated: CASSYSGMGNTEAFF.

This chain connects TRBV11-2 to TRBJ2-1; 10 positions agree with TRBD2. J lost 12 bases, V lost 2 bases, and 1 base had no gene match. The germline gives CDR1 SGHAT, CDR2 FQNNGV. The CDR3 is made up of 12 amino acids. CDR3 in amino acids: CASSLSSGRQFF. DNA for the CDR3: TGTGCCAGCAGCTTATCTAGCGGGAGGCAGTTCTTC.

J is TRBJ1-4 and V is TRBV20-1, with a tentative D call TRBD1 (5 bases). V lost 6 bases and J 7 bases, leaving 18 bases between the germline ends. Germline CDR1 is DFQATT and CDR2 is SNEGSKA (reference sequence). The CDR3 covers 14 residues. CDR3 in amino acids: CSAITRGRREKLFF. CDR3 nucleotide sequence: TGCAGTGCGATCACAAGGGGTCGACGTGAAAAACTGTTTTTT.

CDR3 coding DNA: TGTGCCAGTAGTATAACGGGGGGACAAAGGAGCTCCTACGAGCAGTACTTC. Its translation: CASSITGGQRSSYEQYF. This chain links TRBV19 with TRBJ2-7, with a tentative D call TRBD2 (7 bases). The germline V gene encodes CDR1 LNHDA and CDR2 SQIVND (reference sequence). V shed 2 bases and J shed 0 bases, with 17 bases lying between them. The CDR3 loop spans 17 amino acids.

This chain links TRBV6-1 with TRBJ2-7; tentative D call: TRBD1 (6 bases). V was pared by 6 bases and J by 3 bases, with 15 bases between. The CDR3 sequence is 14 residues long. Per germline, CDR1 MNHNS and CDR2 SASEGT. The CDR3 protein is CASRQIMDSYEQYF. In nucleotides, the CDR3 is TGTGCCAGCAGACAAATAATGGACAGCTACGAGCAGTACTTC.

For the CDR3, the DNA is TGTGCCAGCAGCTTAGAAGCAACTGGGAACACTGAAGCTTTCTTT. Protein sequence: CASSLEATGNTEAFF. The chain recombines TRBV11-2 with TRBJ1-1; D gene ambiguous. The CDR3 totals 15 residues. The germline V and J ends were trimmed by 0 bases and 1 base, with 9 bases remaining between them. CDR1 is SGHAT, CDR2 FQNNGV, per germline.

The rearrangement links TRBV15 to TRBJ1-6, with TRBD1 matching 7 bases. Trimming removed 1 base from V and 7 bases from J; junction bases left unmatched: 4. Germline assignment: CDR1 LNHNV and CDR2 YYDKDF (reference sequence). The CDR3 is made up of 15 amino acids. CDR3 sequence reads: CATSRAGQLNSPLHF. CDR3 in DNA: TGTGCCACCAGCAGAGCGGGACAGCTCAATTCACCCCTCCACTTT.

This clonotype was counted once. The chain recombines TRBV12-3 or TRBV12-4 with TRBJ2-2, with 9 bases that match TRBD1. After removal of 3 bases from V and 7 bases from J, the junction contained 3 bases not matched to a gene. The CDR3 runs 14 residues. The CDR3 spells CASSFRDRVGELFF. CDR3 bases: TGTGCCAGCAGTTTCCGGGACAGGGTCGGGGAGCTGTTTTTT.

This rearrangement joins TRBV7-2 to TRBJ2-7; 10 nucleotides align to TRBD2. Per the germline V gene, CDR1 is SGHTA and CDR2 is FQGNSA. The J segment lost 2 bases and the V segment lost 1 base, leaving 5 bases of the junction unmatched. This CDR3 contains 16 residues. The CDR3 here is CASSLVTSGDPYEQYF. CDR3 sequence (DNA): TGTGCCAGCAGCTTAGTAACTAGCGGGGACCCCTACGAGCAGTACTTC.

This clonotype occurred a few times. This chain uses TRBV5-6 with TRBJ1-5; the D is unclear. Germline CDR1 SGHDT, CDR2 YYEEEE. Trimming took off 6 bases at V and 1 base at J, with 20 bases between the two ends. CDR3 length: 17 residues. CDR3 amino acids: CASTHWEGSLSNQPQHF. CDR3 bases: TGTGCCAGCACCCATTGGGAGGGAAGTTTGAGCAATCAGCCCCAGCATTTT.

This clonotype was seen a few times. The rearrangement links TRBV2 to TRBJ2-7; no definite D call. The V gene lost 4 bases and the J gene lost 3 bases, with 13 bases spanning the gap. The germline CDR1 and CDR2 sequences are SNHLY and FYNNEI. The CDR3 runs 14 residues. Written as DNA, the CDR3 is TGTGCCAGCAGTGCCCCCCTAGAAGGCTACGAGCAGTACTTC. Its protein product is CASSAPLEGYEQYF.

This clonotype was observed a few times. In DNA, the CDR3 is TGTGCCAGCAGTACCATCAGAGATCTCCTCCGAGAGACCCAGTACTTC. Protein: CASSTIRDLLRETQYF. The chain recombines TRBV6-1 with TRBJ2-5; D gene uncertain. This CDR3 is 16 amino acids long. V was trimmed by 5 bases and J by 4 bases, leaving 20 bases between them. CDR1 and CDR2 from the germline V gene are MNHNS and SASEGT.

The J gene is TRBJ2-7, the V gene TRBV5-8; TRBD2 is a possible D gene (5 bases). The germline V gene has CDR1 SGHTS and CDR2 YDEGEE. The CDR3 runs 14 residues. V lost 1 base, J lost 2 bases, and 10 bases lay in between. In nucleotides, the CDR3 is TGTGCCAGCAGCTTGATCGGGGTAACCTACGAGCAGTACTTC. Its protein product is CASSLIGVTYEQYF.

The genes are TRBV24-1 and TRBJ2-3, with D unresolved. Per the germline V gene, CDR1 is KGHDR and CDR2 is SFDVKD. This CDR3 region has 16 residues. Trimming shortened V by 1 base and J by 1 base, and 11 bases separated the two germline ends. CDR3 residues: CATSDLTTSGTDTQYF. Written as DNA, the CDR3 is TGTGCCACCAGTGATTTAACCACCTCGGGCACAGATACGCAGTATTTT.

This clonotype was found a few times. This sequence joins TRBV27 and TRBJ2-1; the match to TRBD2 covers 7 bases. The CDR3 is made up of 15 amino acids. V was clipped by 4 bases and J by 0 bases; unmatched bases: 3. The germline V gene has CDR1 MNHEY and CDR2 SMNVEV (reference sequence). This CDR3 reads CASSSSGSSYNEQFF. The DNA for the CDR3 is TGTGCCAGCAGTTCTAGCGGTAGCTCCTACAATGAGCAGTTCTTC.

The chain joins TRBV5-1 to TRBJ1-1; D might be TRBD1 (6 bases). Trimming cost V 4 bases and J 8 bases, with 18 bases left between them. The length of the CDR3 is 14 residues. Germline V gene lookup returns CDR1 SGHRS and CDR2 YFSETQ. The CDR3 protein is CASSPRGAGQEAFF. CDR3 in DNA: TGCGCCAGCAGCCCTCGGGGGGCGGGGCAAGAAGCTTTCTTT.

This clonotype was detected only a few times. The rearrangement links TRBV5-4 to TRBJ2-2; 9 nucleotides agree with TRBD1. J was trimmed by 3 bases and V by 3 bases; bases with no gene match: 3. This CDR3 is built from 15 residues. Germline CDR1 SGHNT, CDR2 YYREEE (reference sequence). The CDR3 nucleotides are TGTGCCAGCAGCTCCGGGACAGGGCACACCGGGGAGCTGTTTTTT. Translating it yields CASSSGTGHTGELFF.

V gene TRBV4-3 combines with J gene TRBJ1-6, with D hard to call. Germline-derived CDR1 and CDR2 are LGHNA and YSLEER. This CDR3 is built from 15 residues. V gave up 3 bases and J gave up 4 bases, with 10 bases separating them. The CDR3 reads CASSQVGPYNSPLHF. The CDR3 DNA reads TGCGCCAGCAGCCAGGTGGGCCCGTATAATTCACCCCTCCACTTT.

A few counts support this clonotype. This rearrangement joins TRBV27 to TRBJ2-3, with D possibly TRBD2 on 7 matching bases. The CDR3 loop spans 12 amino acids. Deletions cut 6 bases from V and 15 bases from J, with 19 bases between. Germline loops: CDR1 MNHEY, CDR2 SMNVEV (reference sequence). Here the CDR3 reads CASRVGGRRPYF. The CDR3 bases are TGTGCCAGCAGGGTGGGGGGGCGACGACCCTATTTT.

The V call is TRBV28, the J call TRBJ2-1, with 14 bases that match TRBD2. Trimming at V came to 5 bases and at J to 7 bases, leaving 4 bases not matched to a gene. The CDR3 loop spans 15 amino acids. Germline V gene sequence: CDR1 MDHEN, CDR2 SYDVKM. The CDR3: CASSLTSGRVNEQFF. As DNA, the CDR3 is TGTGCCAGCAGTCTGACTAGCGGGAGGGTTAATGAGCAGTTCTTC.